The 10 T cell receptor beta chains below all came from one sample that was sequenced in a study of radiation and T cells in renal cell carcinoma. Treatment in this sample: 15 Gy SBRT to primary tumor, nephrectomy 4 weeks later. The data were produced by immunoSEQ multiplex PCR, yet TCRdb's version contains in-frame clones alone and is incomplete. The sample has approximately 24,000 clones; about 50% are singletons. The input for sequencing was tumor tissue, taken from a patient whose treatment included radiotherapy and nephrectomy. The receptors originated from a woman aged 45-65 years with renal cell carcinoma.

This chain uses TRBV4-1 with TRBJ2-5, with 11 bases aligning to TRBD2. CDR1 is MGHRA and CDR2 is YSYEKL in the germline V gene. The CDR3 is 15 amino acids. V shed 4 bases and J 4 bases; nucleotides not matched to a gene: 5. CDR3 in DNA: TGCGCCAGCAGCCTTAGCGGGGGGGCGGCAGAGACCCAGTACTTC. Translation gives CASSLSGGAAETQYF.

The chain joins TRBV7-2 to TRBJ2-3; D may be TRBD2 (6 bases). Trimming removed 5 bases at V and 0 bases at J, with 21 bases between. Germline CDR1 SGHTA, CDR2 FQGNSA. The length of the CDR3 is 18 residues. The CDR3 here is CASSRGSGRTTSTDTQYF. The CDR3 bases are TGTGCCAGCAGCCGTGGGTCAGGGAGGACCACTAGCACAGATACGCAGTATTTT.

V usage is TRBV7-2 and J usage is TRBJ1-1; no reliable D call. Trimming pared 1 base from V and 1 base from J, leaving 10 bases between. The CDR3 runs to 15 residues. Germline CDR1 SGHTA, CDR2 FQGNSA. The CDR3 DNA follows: TGTGCCAGCAGCTTAGAGGCCAGGCCGAACACTGAAGCTTTCTTT. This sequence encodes CASSLEARPNTEAFF.

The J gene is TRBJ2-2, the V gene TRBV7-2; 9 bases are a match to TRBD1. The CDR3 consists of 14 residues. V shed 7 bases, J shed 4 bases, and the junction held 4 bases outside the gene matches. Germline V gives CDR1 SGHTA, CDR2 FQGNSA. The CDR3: CASTPGQGTGELFF. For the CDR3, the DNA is TGTGCCAGCACCCCGGGACAGGGCACCGGGGAGCTGTTTTTT.

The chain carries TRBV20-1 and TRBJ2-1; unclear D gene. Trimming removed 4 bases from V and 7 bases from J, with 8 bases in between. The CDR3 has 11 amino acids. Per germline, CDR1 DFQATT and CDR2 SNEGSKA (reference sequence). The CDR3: CSATLVNEQFF. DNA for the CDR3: TGCAGTGCTACCTTGGTGAATGAGCAGTTCTTC.

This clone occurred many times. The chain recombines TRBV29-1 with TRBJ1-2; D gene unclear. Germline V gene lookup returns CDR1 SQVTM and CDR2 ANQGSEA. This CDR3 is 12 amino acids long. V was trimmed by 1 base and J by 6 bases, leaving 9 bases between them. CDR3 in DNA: TGCAGCGTTGAAGGGCAGTGGAATGGCTACACCTTC. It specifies CSVEGQWNGYTF.

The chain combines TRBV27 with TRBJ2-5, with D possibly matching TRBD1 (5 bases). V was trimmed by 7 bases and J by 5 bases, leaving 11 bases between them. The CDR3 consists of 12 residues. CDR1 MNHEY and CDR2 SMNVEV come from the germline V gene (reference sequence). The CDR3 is CASKGLRETQYF. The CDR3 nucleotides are TGTGCCAGCAAGGGGTTGAGGGAGACCCAGTACTTC.

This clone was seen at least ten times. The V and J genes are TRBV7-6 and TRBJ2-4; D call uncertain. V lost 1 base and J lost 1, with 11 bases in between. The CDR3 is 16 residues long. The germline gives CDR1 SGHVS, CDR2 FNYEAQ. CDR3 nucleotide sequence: TGTGCCAGCAGCTTAGTTCCCCCCCCGGCCAAAAACATTCAGTACTTC. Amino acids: CASSLVPPPAKNIQYF.

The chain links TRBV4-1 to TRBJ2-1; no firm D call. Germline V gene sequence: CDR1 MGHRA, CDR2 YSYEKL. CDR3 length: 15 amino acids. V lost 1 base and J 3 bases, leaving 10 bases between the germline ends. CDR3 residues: CASSQGSLDYNEQFF. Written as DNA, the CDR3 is TGCGCCAGCAGCCAAGGGTCCTTAGACTACAATGAGCAGTTCTTC.

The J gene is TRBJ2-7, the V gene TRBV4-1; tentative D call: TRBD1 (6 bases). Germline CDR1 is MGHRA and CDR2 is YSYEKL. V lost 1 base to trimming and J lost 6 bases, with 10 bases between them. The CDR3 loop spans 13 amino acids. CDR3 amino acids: CASSQVQGFEQYF. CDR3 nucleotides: TGCGCCAGCAGCCAAGTCCAGGGGTTCGAGCAGTACTTC.